The T cell receptor beta chain under discussion was sequenced for a study of metastatic and nonmetastatic thyroid tumors. Study summary: Patients with malignant and benign thyroid disease provided blood and tumor or nodule tissue, whose repertoires were compared. Study-wide points: A significant increase in TCR beta diversity was reportedly seen in malignant thyroid tumors relative to benign nodules, in blood and tumor.

All patients reached thyroid surgery having received no treatment beforehand. As processed by the authors: Clinicopathological groups of papillary thyroid cancer showed CDR3 differences that were used to build a distant-metastasis classifier. TCRdb re-called the PCR reads via MiXCR. TCRdb, rather than the study authors, made the V and J calls. The top ten clones hold 12% to 15% of a sample with a few thousand clones, approximately 29% of them seen once. This clone is medium-sized (0.01 to 0.1%) in the sample. No antigen is known for it. CDR1 is SNHLY and CDR2 is FYNNEI in the germline V gene. This CDR3 spans 17 amino acids. The junction had 9 bases not matched to a gene; V was cut back by 5 bases and J by 7 bases.

The source of this sequence is a female donor with papillary thyroid cancer or a benign thyroid nodule (not recorded which). Some clones in this sample may be carry-over from other donors' samples. The sample taken for sequencing was adjacent normal tissue. V is TRBV2 and J is TRBJ2-2; 14 nucleotides agree with TRBD2. Here the CDR3 reads CASSRGTSGSRGGELFF. The CDR3 DNA sequence: TGTGCCAGCAGTCGAGGGACTAGCGGGAGCCGAGGCGGGGAGCTGTTTTTT.